Below, one TCR beta chain is given with its context. There is no known antigen for this receptor. Within one base of it there is no much larger clone, and no base qualities were kept. The CDR3 regions of human TCRbeta chains were subjected to immunosequencing. The authors' pipeline ran thus. Repertoire TCRs were matched against a reference library of SARS-CoV-2-specific TCRs generated with the MIRA antigen-specificity platform. Breadth was defined as the fraction of unique TCRs that were SARS-CoV-2-associated, and depth was defined as the fraction of total T cells that were SARS-CoV-2-associated. Each spike-specific TCR was assigned to its reactive spike region and to a CD4 or CD8 class using the MIRA data. Log10-transformed breadth and depth values were compared by one-way ANOVA with Sidak's multiple comparisons tests. TCRdb took over this immuneACCESS table, retaining in-frame rearrangements with V and J assigned. Such tables are incomplete; in checked studies, under half of the missing clones stem from an unresolved V gene, and the remainder is unexplained. V and J calls and clone size are given by that table; D and trimming were obtained from the DNA. A total of 150,000 or so clones appear in this sample, approximately 87% of them only once. Together, the top ten hold about 5% of the sample.

This sample was taken from a study of T cell responses to AZD1222 COVID-19 vaccine (dated by TCRdb to the early 2020s). Study-wide context: A total of about 230 trial participants underwent TCR sequencing, of whom some 210 received two doses of AZD1222 and roughly 25 received two doses of the MenACWY control vaccine. Trial participants were enrolled into age subgroups of 18-55, 56-69 and 70-plus years, which contained around 140, 26 and 57 TCR-sequenced participants, respectively. The investigation overall reported the following: Nearly half of unique spike-specific TCRs reportedly recognized epitopes outside regions mutated in the B.1.351 and B.1.1.7 variants. Because no day 14 peak-response samples were available, repertoires were characterized only after the peak T cell response. Conclusions about previously exposed vaccinees were limited because only a handful of AZD1222 recipients were SARS-CoV-2 seropositive at baseline. Spike-specific TCR breadth and depth rose significantly after two AZD1222 doses compared with day 0 and with MenACWY recipients. CD4 TCRs associated with the vaccine covered the entire spike protein, and the dominant responses were in regions 160-218 and 743-854. The 56-69-year group was small, and its depth increase did not reach significance, likely because of low power. Participants were mostly white British and included more females than males, and it was suggested by the authors that clonal diversity may have been underestimated.

The time point label, read with the paper, signifies: baseline before first vaccination. The treatment or condition label, as the study defines it: meningococcal conjugate vaccine given as trial control. Vaccinee samples were obtained from the UK trials COV001 and COV002, which included a single-blind randomized controlled phase 2/3 trial of AZD1222 (ChAdOx1 nCoV-19) in healthy adults. Trial participant PBMC samples were collected at day 0 and day 28 after the second dose for TCRbeta chain sequencing. CDR3 length: 15 amino acids, cysteine to phenylalanine. The retained sequence is limited to the CDR3, 45 bases, with the frame set at the first base. Clipping removes 4 bases from V and 8 bases from J, with 9 as the unmatched junction base count. The germline V gene (reference sequence) supplies CDR1 SGHKS and CDR2 YYEKEE.

The V and J genes are TRBV5-5 and TRBJ1-6, with 7 junctional bases fitting TRBD1. This material consisted of peripheral blood, taken on day 0 of MenACWY control vaccination. This receptor was obtained from an adult in good health. The CDR3: CASSATGASDSPLHF. The DNA sequence is given as TGTGCCAGCAGCGCAACAGGGGCCTCTGATTCACCCCTCCACTTT.